The 14 T cell receptor beta chains below all came from one sample that was sequenced in a study of T-cell memory formation after mild COVID-19. TCRdb re-called the 5' RACE reads with MiXCR, one entry per CDR3 protein. The data contain around 340,000 distinct CDR3 sequences, approximately 15% of them singletons. Sequencing was carried out using PBMCs or a T cell subset sorted from them (not recorded which). The receptors derive from a man in his late teens or twenties who had mild COVID-19 (a few samples of this study predate the infection). Cell type and time point are not known.

This clonotype was observed a handful of times. The chain uses TRBV20-1 and TRBJ1-5; maybe TRBD1 (5 bases). With 6 bases removed from V and 5 bases from J, the gap between germline ends came to 17 bases. This CDR3 comprises 14 residues. The germline CDR1 and CDR2 sequences are DFQATT and SNEGSKA (reference sequence). CDR3 coding DNA: TGCAGTGCGTTGACAGTAAGAGTCGATCAGCCCCAGCATTTT. As protein: CSALTVRVDQPQHF.

There are many counts of this clonotype. This chain joins TRBV12-3 or TRBV12-4 and TRBJ2-5; 7 nucleotides align to TRBD2. The CDR3 contains 13 residues. Losses at the gene ends were 4 bases for V and 4 bases for J; bases not matched to a gene: 3. CDR3 DNA sequence: TGTGCCAGCAGTTCGGGGGGAAGAGAGACCCAGTACTTC. It codes for CASSSGGRETQYF.

This clonotype showed up just once. The chain couples TRBV24-1 to TRBJ2-5; a possible D gene is TRBD1 (6 bases). V was shortened by 2 bases and J by 0 bases, with 15 bases between the two germline ends. The germline V gene has CDR1 KGHDR and CDR2 SFDVKD. This CDR3 is built from 17 residues. The CDR3 DNA reads TGTGCCACCAGTGATTCGAAGCGTAGGGGGTACCAAGAGACCCAGTACTTC. Its translation is CATSDSKRRGYQETQYF.

The CDR3 sequence is CASSLLEETQYF. The CDR3 DNA sequence: TGCGCCAGCAGCTTGCTTGAAGAGACCCAGTACTTC. The V gene is TRBV5-1, the J gene TRBJ2-5; no firm D call. Trimming took off 1 base at V and 3 bases at J, with 4 bases between the two ends. The CDR3 loop spans 12 amino acids. Germline V lookup: CDR1 SGHRS, CDR2 YFSETQ. Full variable domain (rest looked up from reference TRBV5-1 and TRBJ2-5): KAGVTQTPRYLIKTRGQQVTLSCSPISGHRSVSWYQQTPGQGLQFLFEYFSETQRNKGNFPGRFSGRQFSNSRSEMNVSTLELGDSALYLCASSLLEETQYFGPGTRLLVL.

There are many counts of this clonotype. The chain uses TRBV25-1 and TRBJ1-3; D remains unclear. The CDR3 has 15 residues. V dropped 7 bases and J dropped 0 bases, with 13 bases sitting between them. The germline gives CDR1 MGHDK, CDR2 SYGVNS. CDR3 nucleotides: TGTGCCAGCACCCCCCCAGGTCCCTCTGGAAACACCATATATTTT. Translating it yields CASTPPGPSGNTIYF.

This clonotype has more than one count but fewer than ten. This chain links TRBV2 with TRBJ2-7; no firm D call. CDR1 and CDR2 (germline): SNHLY, FYNNEI. The CDR3 is made up of 11 amino acids. The V and J ends lost 7 bases and 4 bases respectively, with 8 bases between them. In nucleotides, the CDR3 is TGTGCCAGCACCGAAAAGTACGAGCAGTACGTC. It is translated as CASTEKYEQYV.

This rearrangement joins TRBV6-2 or TRBV6-3 to TRBJ2-3; 7 nucleotides line up with TRBD1. This CDR3 has 16 amino acids. V gave up 3 bases and J gave up 2 bases; unmatched junction bases: 8. Germline assignment: CDR1 MNHEY and CDR2 SVGEGT. The CDR3 coding sequence is TGTGCCAGCAGTTATGTAACAGGGGAGACCACAGATACGCAGTATTTT. This encodes CASSYVTGETTDTQYF.

This clonotype turned up a few times. The gene calls are TRBV24-1 and TRBJ1-5; D gene uncertain. Germline V gene lookup returns CDR1 KGHDR and CDR2 SFDVKD. V shed 1 base and J shed 7 bases, with 10 bases lying between them. The CDR3 spans 14 residues. CDR3 amino acids: CATSDLPLEQPQHF. In DNA form, the CDR3 reads TGTGCCACCAGTGATTTACCTTTGGAACAGCCCCAGCATTTT.

The chain joins TRBV12-3 or TRBV12-4 to TRBJ1-2; D not certain. V lost 3 bases and J 8 bases, leaving 13 bases between the germline ends. CDR3 size: 13 residues. CDR3 protein: CASSLFPSGGYTF. The CDR3 DNA is TGTGCCAGCAGTTTGTTCCCCTCGGGGGGCTACACCTTC.

V usage is TRBV10-2 and J usage is TRBJ2-3, with TRBD2 matching over 8 bases. Trimming cost V 8 bases and J 1 base; bases outside gene matches: 5. The CDR3 is made up of 14 amino acids. The germline gives CDR1 WSHSY, CDR2 SAAADI. CDR3 amino acids: CASGVLAGTDTQYF. The CDR3 DNA reads TGCGCCAGCGGTGTACTAGCGGGCACAGATACGCAGTATTTT.

J is TRBJ2-3 and V is TRBV5-1, with a possible D match to TRBD1 (6 bases). Trimming took 4 bases from V and 4 from J, leaving 13 bases between them. This CDR3 spans 14 amino acids. The germline V gene has CDR1 SGHRS and CDR2 YFSETQ. Here the CDR3 reads CASSDPEGADTQYF. In DNA form, the CDR3 reads TGCGCCAGCAGCGATCCCGAGGGGGCAGATACGCAGTATTTT.

This clonotype was recorded a few times. The gene calls are TRBV7-2 and TRBJ2-1, with TRBD1 matching 9 bases. V trimming: 0 bases; J trimming: 4 bases; junction bases outside the gene matches: 1. Per the germline V gene, CDR1 is SGHTA and CDR2 is FQGNSA. This CDR3 is 15 amino acids long. The CDR3 loop reads CASSLAGQGYNEQFF. In nucleotides, the CDR3 is TGTGCCAGCAGCTTAGCGGGACAGGGATACAATGAGCAGTTCTTC.

This clonotype occurred many times. This chain joins TRBV6-5 and TRBJ2-1; 12 positions agree with TRBD2. V trimming: 6 bases; J trimming: 7 bases; junction bases outside the gene matches: 7. Germline V gives CDR1 MNHEY, CDR2 SVGAGI. The CDR3 loop spans 15 amino acids. CDR3 nucleotides: TGTGCCAGCAGCCGACTAGCGGGGGTCGATAATGAGCAGTTCTTC. Translation: CASSRLAGVDNEQFF.

V gene TRBV6-2 or TRBV6-3 combines with J gene TRBJ2-7, with 8 bases lining up with TRBD2. Per the germline V gene, CDR1 is MNHEY and CDR2 is SVGEGT. This CDR3 is built from 14 residues. Losses at the gene ends were 4 bases for V and 2 bases for J; bases not matched to a gene: 4. The CDR3 coding sequence is TGTGCCAGCAGTTCCCTAGCGGGTACCTACGAGCAGTACTTC. Encoded protein: CASSSLAGTYEQYF.